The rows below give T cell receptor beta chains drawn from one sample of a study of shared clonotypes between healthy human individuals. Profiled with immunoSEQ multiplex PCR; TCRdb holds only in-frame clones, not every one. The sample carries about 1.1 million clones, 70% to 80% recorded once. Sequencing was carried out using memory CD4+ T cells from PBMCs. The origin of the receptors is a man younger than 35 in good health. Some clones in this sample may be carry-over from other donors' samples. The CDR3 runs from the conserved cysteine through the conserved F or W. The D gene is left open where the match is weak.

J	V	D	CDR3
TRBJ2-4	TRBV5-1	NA	CASSDVAKNIQYF
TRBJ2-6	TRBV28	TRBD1	CASSSPQGVRSGANVLTF
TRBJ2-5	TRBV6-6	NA	CASYQRGETQYF
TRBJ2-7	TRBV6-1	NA	CASIERGNYEQYF
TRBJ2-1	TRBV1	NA	CTSSQGRLYSYNEQFF
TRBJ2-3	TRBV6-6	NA	CASRGPPTDTQYF
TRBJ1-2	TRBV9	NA	CASSYGQALGYTF
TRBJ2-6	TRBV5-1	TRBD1	CASSRQGIVSGANVLTF
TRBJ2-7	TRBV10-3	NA	CAISGGGAGNYEQYF
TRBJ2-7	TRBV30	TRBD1	CAWSGRLGQGSYEQYF
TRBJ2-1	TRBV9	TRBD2	CASSTQGLAGHNEQFF
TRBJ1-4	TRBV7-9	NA	CASSPGTTNEKLFF
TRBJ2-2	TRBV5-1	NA	CASSLGGQFNTGELFF
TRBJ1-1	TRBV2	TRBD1	CASPDRGTAMNTEAFF
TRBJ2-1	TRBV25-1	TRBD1	CASSASRGLVNEQFF
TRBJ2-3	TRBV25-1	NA	CASSEPPLDTQYF
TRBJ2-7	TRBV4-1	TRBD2	CASSQPAGISYEQYF
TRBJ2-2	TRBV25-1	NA	CASSGRGFSSTGELFF
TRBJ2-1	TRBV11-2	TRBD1	CASSGTGGYNEQFF
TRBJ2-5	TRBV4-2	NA	CASSQEPNSQETQYF
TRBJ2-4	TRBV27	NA	CASSLKGGAKKNIQYF
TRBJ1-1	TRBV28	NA	CASSVGSEAFF
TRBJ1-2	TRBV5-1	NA	CASSLGTVTNYGYTF
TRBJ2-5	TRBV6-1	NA	CASISQGVRETQYF
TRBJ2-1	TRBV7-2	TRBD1	CASSRGPGDEQFF
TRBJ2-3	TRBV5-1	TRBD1	CASSSRWTGGTDTQYF
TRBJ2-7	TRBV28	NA	CASSLSLNEQYF
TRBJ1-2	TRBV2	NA	CASSELRGSHHYTF
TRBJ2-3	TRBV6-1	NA	CASRGLGGTDTQYF
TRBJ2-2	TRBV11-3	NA	CASSDNGGELFF
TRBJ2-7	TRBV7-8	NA	CASSSTGASYEQYF
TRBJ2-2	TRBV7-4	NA	CASSFARGVELFF
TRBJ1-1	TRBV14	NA	CASSQDRGGIHTEAFF
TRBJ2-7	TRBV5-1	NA	CASSSAQGTTYEQYF
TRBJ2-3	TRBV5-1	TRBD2	CASSFALLAGVRTDTQYF
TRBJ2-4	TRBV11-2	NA	CASSLGHNNIQYF
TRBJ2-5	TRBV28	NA	CASSYEGVETQYF
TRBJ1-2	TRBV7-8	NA	CASSLAGRFSYGYTF
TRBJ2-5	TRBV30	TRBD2	CAWIPGLAETQYF
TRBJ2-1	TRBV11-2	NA	CASSANLESNEQFF
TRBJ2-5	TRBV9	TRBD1	CASSGYRGGKETQYF
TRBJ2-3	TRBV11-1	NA	CASSYPRDTDTQYF
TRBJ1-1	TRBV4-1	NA	CASSQGPDRLMNTEAFF
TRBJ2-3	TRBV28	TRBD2	CASSFGRAKTDTQYF
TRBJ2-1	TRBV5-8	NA	CASTPHNEQFF
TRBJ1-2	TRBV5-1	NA	CASSLAVNYGYTF
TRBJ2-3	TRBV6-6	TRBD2	CASSVGLAGTDTQYF
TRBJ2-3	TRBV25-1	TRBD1	CASRSPRGLSTDTQYF
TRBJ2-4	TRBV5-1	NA	CASSPAQGAKNIQYF
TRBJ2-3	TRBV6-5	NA	CASSYAKRGADTQYF
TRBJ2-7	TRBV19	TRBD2	CASSSGRGSEQYF
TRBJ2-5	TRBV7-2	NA	CASSPPGVQETQYF
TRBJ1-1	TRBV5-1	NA	CASSFTGRNTEAFF
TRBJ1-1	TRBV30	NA	CAWSVGAGTEAFF
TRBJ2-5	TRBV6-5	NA	CASSYLSTTQETQYF
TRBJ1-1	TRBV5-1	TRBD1	CASSLASGTGGTEAFF
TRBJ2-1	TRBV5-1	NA	CASSFRVWDNEQFF
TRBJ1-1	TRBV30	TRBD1	CAWSGQGATEAFF